These 10 T cell receptor beta chains originate from one sample sequenced in a study of T cells in Graves' hyperthyroidism and ophthalmopathy. TCR beta CDR3 regions were amplified from RNA transcripts. The TCR CDR3 first-round RT-PCR relied on the HTBI primer set. A single record per CDR3 protein comes from TCRdb applying MiXCR to the multiplex PCR reads. The table includes 700,000 or so distinct CDR3 sequences, about 15% detected once. Sequences were obtained from blood. These receptors all stem from a woman aged 45 to 65 with Graves' ophthalmopathy.

The V and J genes are TRBV19 and TRBJ1-2; D is undetermined. CDR1 is LNHDA and CDR2 is SQIVND in the germline V gene (reference sequence). The V and J ends lost 4 bases and 0 bases respectively, with 12 bases between them. This CDR3 is built from 15 residues. The CDR3 sequence: CASSKPRAPNYGYTF. Written as DNA, the CDR3 is TGTGCCAGTAGTAAACCCCGGGCACCTAACTATGGCTACACCTTC. Filled out from reference TRBV19 and TRBJ1-2, the complete variable domain reads DGGITQSPKYLFRKEGQNVTLSCEQNLNHDAMYWYRQDPGQGLRLIYYSQIVNDFQKGDIAEGYSVSREKKESFPLTVTSAQKNPTAFYLCASSKPRAPNYGYTFGSGTRLTVV.

Ten or more counts support this clonotype. V and J are TRBV20-1 and TRBJ2-1; maybe TRBD2 (6 bases). CDR3 length: 13 amino acids. Germline-derived CDR1 and CDR2 are DFQATT and SNEGSKA (reference sequence). CDR3: CSGAEGNYNEQFF. The DNA of the CDR3 is TGCAGCGGAGCGGAGGGAAACTACAATGAGCAGTTCTTC.

To note about this clonotype: This may stem from a read error, because a much larger clone lies one nucleotide away. The chain links TRBV12-3 or TRBV12-4 to TRBJ1-4, with unresolved D. CDR3 length equals 15 residues. Deletions cut 6 bases from V and 4 bases from J, with 15 bases between. Here the CDR3 DNA reads TGTGCCAGCAGCCCTCCGGGAGGCGGTAATGAAAAACTGTTTTTT. Translated: CASSPPGGGNEKLFF.

This sequence joins TRBV5-1 and TRBJ2-5, with 8 bases lining up with TRBD1. The CDR3 extends over 14 amino acids. The V gene end was trimmed by 2 bases and the J gene end by 6 bases; junction bases not matched to a gene: 6. Germline assignment: CDR1 SGHRS and CDR2 YFSETQ. The CDR3 DNA reads as TGCGCCAGCAGCTTCCTGACAGGGGAGCAGACCCAGTACTTC. It is translated as CASSFLTGEQTQYF.

This clonotype was recorded at least ten times. The gene calls are TRBV3-1 and TRBJ2-5; perhaps TRBD2 as D (5 bases). Germline CDR1 and CDR2: LGHDT and YNNKEL (reference sequence). The ends were cut back, 0 bases at V and 6 bases at J, with 8 bases in the middle. The CDR3 runs 13 residues. CDR3 bases: TGTGCCAGCAGCCAAGAGGGGAGACAGACCCAGTACTTC. This encodes CASSQEGRQTQYF.

This clonotype has at least ten counts. This rearrangement joins TRBV20-1 to TRBJ1-5; 12 bases agree with TRBD1. Losses at the gene ends were 3 bases for V and 4 bases for J; bases not matched to a gene: 4. CDR3 size: 15 residues. Germline assignment: CDR1 DFQATT and CDR2 SNEGSKA (reference sequence). CDR3 residues: CSASGDRGLNQPQHF. CDR3 sequence (DNA): TGCAGTGCTAGCGGGGACAGGGGGCTGAATCAGCCCCAGCATTTT.

This chain joins TRBV11-2 and TRBJ2-3, with 9 bases that match TRBD2. J gave up 2 bases and V 6 bases, and 6 bases lay outside the gene matches. Germline CDR1 reads SGHAT; CDR2 reads FQNNGV. CDR3 size: 15 residues. This chain's CDR3 is CASRHPSGDTDTQYF. In nucleotides, the CDR3 is TGTGCCAGCAGACACCCTAGCGGGGACACAGATACGCAGTATTTT.

The gene calls are TRBV5-1 and TRBJ2-7; 10 bases are shared with TRBD2. The CDR3 spans 15 residues. With 0 bases clipped from V and 7 bases from J, the junction kept 7 bases outside the gene matches. Germline CDR1 and CDR2: SGHRS and YFSETQ. DNA for the CDR3: TGCGCCAGCAGCTTGGAGGGGCTAGCGGGAGTTGAGCAGTACTTC. This translates into CASSLEGLAGVEQYF.

Comments on this clonotype: A much larger clone lies a single base off, so this may be a read error. The genes are TRBV2 and TRBJ1-2; 7 positions match TRBD1. The CDR3 covers 15 residues. CDR1 is SNHLY and CDR2 is FYNNEI in the germline V gene. CDR3 loop: CASGEVGDSLYGYTF. The CDR3 DNA is TGTGCCAGCGGTGAAGTGGGGGACAGCCTCTATGGCTACACCTTC.

This clonotype was counted a few times. The CDR3 DNA reads TGTGCCAGCAGCACAGGGGCCTATAGCAATCAGCCCCAGCATTTT. This codes for CASSTGAYSNQPQHF. This rearrangement joins TRBV11-2 to TRBJ1-5, with 7 nucleotides matching TRBD1. Germline V gene sequence: CDR1 SGHAT, CDR2 FQNNGV. With V trimmed by 5 bases and J by 0 bases, 4 bases remained unmatched. This CDR3 comprises 15 residues.